What follows are 4 T cell receptor beta chains derived from one specimen sequenced in a study of T cells in Graves' hyperthyroidism and ophthalmopathy. Amplification yielded TCR beta CDR3 regions, with RNA transcripts as the source. A first-round RT-PCR of the TCR CDR3 used the HTBI primer set. TCRdb re-analysed the multiplex PCR reads in MiXCR, keeping a single row per CDR3 protein. The sample has hundreds of thousands of distinct CDR3 sequences; around a third are singletons. Sequenced sample: blood. These receptors originate from a woman aged 40-49 years with Graves' hyperthyroidism.

The CDR3 bases are TGTGCCATCTTGAACCGTGGCAGGGAAACTACCGAGCAGTTCTTC. Translated: CAILNRGRETTEQFF. The J gene is TRBJ2-7, the V gene TRBV10-3; perhaps TRBD1 as D (5 bases). The J call may be incorrect, as the DNA end agrees better with TRBJ2-1. CDR1 is ENHRY and CDR2 is SYGVKD in the germline V gene. The CDR3 runs 15 residues.

CDR3 in amino acids: CASTNRGRPQYF. CDR3 nucleotides: TGTGCCAGCACAAACAGGGGGCGACCGCAGTACTTC. The rearrangement uses TRBV7-8 and TRBJ2-5, with TRBD1 matching 9 bases. The CDR3 has 12 amino acids. Losses at the gene ends were 7 bases for V and 11 bases for J; bases not matched to a gene: 8. The germline V gene has CDR1 SGHVS and CDR2 FQNEAQ.

This clonotype was observed at least ten times. The chain has TRBV9 and TRBJ2-5, with TRBD2 as a possible D gene (6 bases). This CDR3 comprises 15 residues. In germline, CDR1 is SGDLS, CDR2 YYNGEE. Trimming removed 0 bases from V and 7 bases from J, with 16 bases in between. This chain's CDR3 is CASSVEEGLYGTQYF. For the CDR3, the DNA is TGTGCCAGCAGCGTAGAGGAGGGTCTATACGGGACCCAGTACTTC.

This chain connects TRBV12-3 or TRBV12-4 to TRBJ2-7, with a tentative D call TRBD1 (6 bases). The CDR3 has 13 amino acids. Trimming left V 6 bases short and J 5 bases short, with 14 bases between. The CDR3 region has the DNA TGTGCCAGCAGCCCCCTGGGGGCGGACGAGCAGTACTTC. It yields the protein CASSPLGADEQYF.